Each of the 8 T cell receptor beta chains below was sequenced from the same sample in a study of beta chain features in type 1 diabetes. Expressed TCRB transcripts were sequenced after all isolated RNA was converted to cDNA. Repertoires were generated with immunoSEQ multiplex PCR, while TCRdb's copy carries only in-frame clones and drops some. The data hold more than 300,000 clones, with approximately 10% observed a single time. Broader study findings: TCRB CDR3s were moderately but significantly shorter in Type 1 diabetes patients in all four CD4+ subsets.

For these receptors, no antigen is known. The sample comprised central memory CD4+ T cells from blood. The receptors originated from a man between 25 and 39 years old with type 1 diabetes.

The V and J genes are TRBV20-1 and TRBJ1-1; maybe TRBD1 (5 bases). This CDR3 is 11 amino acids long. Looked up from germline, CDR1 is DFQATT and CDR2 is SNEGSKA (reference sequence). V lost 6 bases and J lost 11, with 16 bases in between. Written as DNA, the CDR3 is TGCAGTGCCGGGGGTGAGCTGATCGCTTTCTTT. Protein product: CSAGGELIAFF.

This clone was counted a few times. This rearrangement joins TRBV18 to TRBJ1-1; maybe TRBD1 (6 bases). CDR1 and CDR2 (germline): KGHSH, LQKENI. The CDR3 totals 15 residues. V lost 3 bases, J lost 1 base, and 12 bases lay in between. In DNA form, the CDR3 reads TGTGCCAGCTCACCTTTCCGGGACAAGAACACTGAAGCTTTCTTT. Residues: CASSPFRDKNTEAFF.

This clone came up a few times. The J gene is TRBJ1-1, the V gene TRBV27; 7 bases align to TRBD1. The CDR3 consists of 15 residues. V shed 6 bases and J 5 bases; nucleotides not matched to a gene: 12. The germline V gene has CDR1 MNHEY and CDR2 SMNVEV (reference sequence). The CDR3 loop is CASRPPPGGRTEAFF. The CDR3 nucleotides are TGTGCCAGCAGACCTCCCCCAGGGGGGAGGACTGAAGCTTTCTTT.

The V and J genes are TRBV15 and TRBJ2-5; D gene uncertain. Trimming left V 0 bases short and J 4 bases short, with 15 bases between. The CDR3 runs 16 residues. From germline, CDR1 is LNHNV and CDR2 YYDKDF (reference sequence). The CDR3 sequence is CATSRDIGKASETQYF. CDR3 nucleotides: TGTGCCACCAGCAGAGATATAGGGAAAGCATCAGAGACCCAGTACTTC.

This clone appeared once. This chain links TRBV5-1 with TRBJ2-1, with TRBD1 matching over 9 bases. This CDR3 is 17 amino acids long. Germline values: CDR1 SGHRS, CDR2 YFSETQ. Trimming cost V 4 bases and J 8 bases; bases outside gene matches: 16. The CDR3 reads CASSGLQGAARGHEQFF. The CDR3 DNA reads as TGCGCCAGCAGCGGACTACAGGGGGCGGCCCGGGGCCATGAGCAGTTCTTC.

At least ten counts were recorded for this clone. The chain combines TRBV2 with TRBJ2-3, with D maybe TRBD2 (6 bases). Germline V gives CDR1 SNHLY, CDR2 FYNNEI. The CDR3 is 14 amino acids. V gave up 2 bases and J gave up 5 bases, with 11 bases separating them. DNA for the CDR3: TGTGCCAGCAGTGAAAGAAGGGGAGGAGATACGCAGTATTTT. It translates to CASSERRGGDTQYF.

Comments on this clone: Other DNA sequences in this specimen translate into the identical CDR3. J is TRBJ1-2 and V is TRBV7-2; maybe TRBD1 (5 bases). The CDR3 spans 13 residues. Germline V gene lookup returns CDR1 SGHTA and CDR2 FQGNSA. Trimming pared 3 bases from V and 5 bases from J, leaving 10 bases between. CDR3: CASSLGRNYGYTF. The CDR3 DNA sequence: TGTGCCAGCAGCTTGGGACGGAATTATGGCTACACCTTC.

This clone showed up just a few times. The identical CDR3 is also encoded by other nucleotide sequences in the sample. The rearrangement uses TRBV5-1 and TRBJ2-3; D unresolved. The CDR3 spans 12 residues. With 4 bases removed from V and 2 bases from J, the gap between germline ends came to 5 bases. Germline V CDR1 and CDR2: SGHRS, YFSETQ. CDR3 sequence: CASSPDTDTQYF. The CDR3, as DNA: TGCGCCAGCAGCCCCGACACAGATACGCAGTATTTT.